Shown below are 26 T cell receptor beta chains from a single sample sequenced in a study of T-cell reconstitution after alpha-beta-depleted transplantation in children. Unique molecular identifiers were incorporated when the TCRbeta library was constructed. TCRdb ran MiXCR on the PCR reads and lists one entry per CDR3 protein. Altogether more than 200,000 distinct CDR3 sequences are present, roughly a quarter being singletons, with the ten largest covering approximately 2.5%. The material sequenced was PBMCs, taken before TCRalphabeta/CD19-depleted stem cell transplant. The receptors were gathered from a girl aged 2 to 10 with Fanconi anemia, due to receive a stem cell transplant.

The J gene is TRBJ2-3, the V gene TRBV29-1; no clear D. V dropped 4 bases and J dropped 1 base, with 9 bases sitting between them. Germline V CDR1 and CDR2: SQVTM, ANQGSEA. The CDR3 is made up of 13 amino acids. The CDR3 DNA reads as TGCAGCGTTGGGCCACGCCGCACAGATACGCAGTATTTT. This codes for CSVGPRRTDTQYF.

This clonotype occurred many times. The chain carries TRBV5-5 and TRBJ2-4; D remains unclear. Trimming removed 1 base from V and 8 bases from J, with 4 bases in between. In germline, CDR1 is SGHKS, CDR2 YYEKEE (reference sequence). This CDR3 spans 11 amino acids. Written as DNA, the CDR3 is TGTGCCAGCAGCTTGACCGACATTCAGTACTTC. It codes for CASSLTDIQYF.

The table lists this clonotype with a few counts. The V call is TRBV5-6, the J call TRBJ2-5, with 10 nucleotides matching TRBD2. The CDR3 runs to 15 residues. The germline gives CDR1 SGHDT, CDR2 YYEEEE. The ends lost 2 bases at V and 4 bases at J; junction bases unmatched: 5. This CDR3 reads CASSFTLAGGETQYF. The CDR3 DNA reads as TGTGCCAGCAGCTTTACCTTAGCGGGAGGAGAGACCCAGTACTTC.

The chain links TRBV7-3 to TRBJ2-1, with D maybe TRBD2 (5 bases). CDR3 length: 13 amino acids. Germline V gives CDR1 SGHTA, CDR2 FQGTGA. With 5 bases removed from V and 7 bases from J, the gap between germline ends came to 12 bases. The CDR3 DNA is TGTGCCAGCAGCCCATCTAGCAAAAATGAGCAGTTCTTC. This gives the protein CASSPSSKNEQFF.

This chain joins TRBV29-1 and TRBJ2-7, with 13 bases aligning to TRBD2. From germline, CDR1 is SQVTM and CDR2 ANQGSEA. The V segment lost 0 bases and the J segment 3 bases; nucleotides outside the gene matches: 5. This CDR3 comprises 16 residues. CDR3 sequence reads: CSVEDLGLAGLYEQYF. In DNA, the CDR3 is TGCAGCGTTGAAGATCTGGGACTAGCGGGGCTCTACGAGCAGTACTTC.

This clonotype was seen only a few times. The V and J genes are TRBV28 and TRBJ1-1; maybe TRBD1 (6 bases). The ends were cut back, 4 bases at V and 7 bases at J, with 16 bases in the middle. CDR3 size: 14 residues. Germline V gene lookup returns CDR1 MDHEN and CDR2 SYDVKM. CDR3 residues: CASSSLTGADEAFF. CDR3 DNA: TGTGCCAGCAGTTCCTTGACAGGTGCGGATGAAGCTTTCTTT.

This clonotype was counted at least ten times. The chain uses TRBV10-3 and TRBJ2-1, with TRBD1 identical over 7 bases. This CDR3 has 15 amino acids. J lost 3 bases, V lost 3 bases, and 5 bases had no gene match. Germline V gene sequence: CDR1 ENHRY, CDR2 SYGVKD. CDR3 loop: CAISDEGAYYNEQFF. In DNA form, the CDR3 reads TGTGCCATCAGTGATGAGGGGGCTTACTACAATGAGCAGTTCTTC.

This rearrangement joins TRBV7-2 to TRBJ2-3; D gene unclear. With 1 base removed from V and 4 bases from J, the gap between germline ends came to 9 bases. This CDR3 region has 14 residues. Germline CDR1 SGHTA, CDR2 FQGNSA. CDR3 DNA sequence: TGTGCCAGCAGCTTAGTCCGGGCGGCAGATACGCAGTATTTT. Translated, it gives CASSLVRAADTQYF.

The V and J genes are TRBV20-1 and TRBJ2-5; 9 nucleotides line up with TRBD1. The CDR3 has 15 amino acids. From germline, CDR1 is DFQATT and CDR2 SNEGSKA (reference sequence). V lost 4 bases, J lost 2 bases, and 8 bases stayed unmatched. For the CDR3, the DNA is TGCAGTGCTACGATACCGGGACAGGGTCAAGAGACCCAGTACTTC. Residues: CSATIPGQGQETQYF.

There are a few counts of this clonotype. The V and J genes are TRBV7-2 and TRBJ2-3, with D perhaps being TRBD1 or TRBD2 (6 bases each). The V end was cut by 3 bases, the J end by 5 bases, with 18 bases between. Germline-derived CDR1 and CDR2 are SGHTA and FQGNSA. The CDR3 spans 16 residues. This chain's CDR3 is CASSFLARLGGDTQYF. CDR3 sequence (DNA): TGTGCCAGCAGCTTCCTGGCCAGACTAGGGGGAGATACGCAGTATTTT.

This clonotype came up a few times. The chain employs TRBV27 and TRBJ2-7; 13 nucleotides align to TRBD2. CDR1 is MNHEY, CDR2 SMNVEV, per germline (reference sequence). The CDR3 is 16 amino acids. Unmatched junction bases numbered 6, after V lost 4 bases and J lost 3 bases. CDR3 region: CASSSGTSGVIYEQYF. DNA for the CDR3: TGTGCCAGCAGTTCCGGGACTAGCGGGGTGATCTACGAGCAGTACTTC.

The sample holds many counts of this clonotype. This chain uses TRBV20-1 with TRBJ2-2, with D possibly matching TRBD1 (6 bases). This CDR3 spans 14 amino acids. Germline V gives CDR1 DFQATT, CDR2 SNEGSKA (reference sequence). V shed 2 bases and J shed 7 bases, with 14 bases lying between them. The CDR3 loop is CSARPTGRLGELFF. CDR3 in DNA: TGCAGTGCTAGACCTACAGGGCGCCTCGGGGAGCTGTTTTTT.

Many counts were recorded for this clonotype. The chain employs TRBV6-5 and TRBJ2-1; 14 nucleotides match TRBD2. After removal of 5 bases from V and 2 bases from J, the junction contained 2 bases not matched to a gene. The germline gives CDR1 MNHEY, CDR2 SVGAGI. The CDR3 runs to 16 residues. The CDR3 DNA sequence: TGTGCCAGCAGTCGACTAGCGGGGGGGCCCTACAATGAGCAGTTCTTC. It yields the protein CASSRLAGGPYNEQFF.

This chain connects TRBV29-1 to TRBJ2-7; perhaps TRBD1 as D (6 bases). Germline V lookup: CDR1 SQVTM, CDR2 ANQGSEA. The CDR3 sequence is 11 residues long. The germline V and J ends were trimmed by 5 bases and 7 bases, with 12 bases remaining between them. CDR3 amino acids: CSVWGLREQYF. The CDR3 DNA reads TGCAGCGTTTGGGGGCTTCGGGAGCAGTACTTC.

This chain links TRBV12-3 or TRBV12-4 with TRBJ1-2, with TRBD1 matching 12 bases. The CDR3 runs 17 residues. Germline trimming cut 2 bases from V and 5 bases from J; bases unmatched to any gene: 9. CDR3 sequence: CASSLTSGTGGAYGYTF. The CDR3 region has the DNA TGTGCCAGCAGTTTAACCTCTGGGACAGGGGGCGCGTATGGCTACACCTTC.

This clonotype was picked up many times. The chain combines TRBV29-1 with TRBJ2-5, with TRBD2 matching 10 bases. The germline V gene has CDR1 SQVTM and CDR2 ANQGSEA. Unmatched junction bases numbered 8, after V lost 6 bases and J lost 4 bases. This CDR3 has 14 amino acids. For the CDR3, the DNA is TGCAGCGTCAGTCTAGCGGGAGTCCGAGAGACCCAGTACTTC. It codes for CSVSLAGVRETQYF.

At least ten counts were recorded for this clonotype. The rearrangement joins TRBV20-1 to TRBJ2-3, with TRBD2 matching 10 bases. Germline lookup yields CDR1 DFQATT and CDR2 SNEGSKA (reference sequence). This CDR3 has 16 amino acids. The junction had 13 bases not matched to a gene; V was cut back by 0 bases and J by 10 bases. The CDR3 sequence: CSARDQRRASGSPQYF. CDR3 nucleotide sequence: TGCAGTGCTAGAGATCAGAGGAGGGCTAGCGGGAGTCCGCAGTATTTT.

This rearrangement joins TRBV25-1 to TRBJ2-3; D is ambiguous. V was clipped by 4 bases and J by 2 bases, with 4 bases between them. Looked up from germline, CDR1 is MGHDK and CDR2 is SYGVNS. The CDR3 extends over 12 amino acids. The CDR3 DNA is TGTGCCAGCAGTGGTTACACAGATACGCAGTATTTT. Its protein is CASSGYTDTQYF.

This clonotype was observed at least ten times. The chain links TRBV29-1 to TRBJ2-1; TRBD1 is a possible D gene (6 bases). This CDR3 contains 14 residues. From germline, CDR1 is SQVTM and CDR2 ANQGSEA. The V end lost 1 base, the J end lost 9 bases, and 16 bases lay between the germline ends. This CDR3 reads CSVEGSLRQVEQFF. The DNA for the CDR3 is TGCAGCGTTGAAGGCTCCCTTAGACAGGTTGAGCAGTTCTTC.

In its sample, this clonotype was seen many times. The chain combines TRBV20-1 with TRBJ2-5, with D uncertain. The CDR3 is 10 residues long. Per germline, CDR1 DFQATT and CDR2 SNEGSKA (reference sequence). Trimming pared 5 bases from V and 6 bases from J, leaving 7 bases between. The CDR3 loop is CSALGQTQYF. The CDR3 DNA follows: TGCAGTGCTTTAGGACAGACCCAGTACTTC.

The genes are TRBV29-1 and TRBJ1-2; 9 bases are shared with TRBD1. Unmatched junction bases numbered 10, after V lost 4 bases and J lost 1 base. Germline V CDR1 and CDR2: SQVTM, ANQGSEA. This CDR3 region has 16 residues. CDR3 loop: CSVGSRQGGFNYGYTF. Here the CDR3 DNA reads TGCAGCGTTGGGAGTCGACAGGGGGGTTTTAACTATGGCTACACCTTC.

There are many counts of this clonotype. The chain carries TRBV6-5 and TRBJ2-1, with D maybe TRBD1 (6 bases). Germline V gene lookup returns CDR1 MNHEY and CDR2 SVGAGI. The CDR3 consists of 14 residues. Trimming shortened V by 5 bases and J by 0 bases, and 8 bases separated the two germline ends. For the CDR3, the DNA is TGTGCCAGCAGTATGGACAGCTCCTACAATGAGCAGTTCTTC. Its protein product is CASSMDSSYNEQFF.

The chain uses TRBV18 and TRBJ2-7, with D maybe TRBD2 (6 bases). Germline V CDR1 and CDR2: KGHSH, LQKENI. The germline V and J ends were trimmed by 0 bases and 1 base, with 22 bases remaining between them. CDR3 length equals 19 residues. CDR3 DNA: TGTGCCAGCTCACCACCCAACTCTCTCGCGGGATCTTCTTCCTACGAGCAGTACTTC. Its protein product is CASSPPNSLAGSSSYEQYF.

V and J are TRBV20-1 and TRBJ2-7; 7 positions match TRBD2. The V gene end was trimmed by 6 bases and the J gene end by 1 base; junction bases not matched to a gene: 3. CDR1 and CDR2 (germline): DFQATT, SNEGSKA (reference sequence). This CDR3 has 12 residues. The CDR3 DNA follows: TGCAGTGCACGGACTAGATCCTACGAGCAGTACTTC. Its protein product is CSARTRSYEQYF.

This clonotype came up a few times. The chain couples TRBV29-1 to TRBJ2-5; TRBD1 agrees at 8 bases. The V gene's germline CDR1 is SQVTM and CDR2 ANQGSEA. The CDR3 spans 14 residues. Losses at the gene ends were 6 bases for V and 4 bases for J; bases not matched to a gene: 10. The CDR3: CSVLRGTGGETQYF. CDR3 nucleotide sequence: TGCAGCGTCCTTAGGGGGACAGGAGGAGAGACCCAGTACTTC.

The chain uses TRBV18 and TRBJ2-5, with 9 bases lining up with TRBD2. Germline V gene sequence: CDR1 KGHSH, CDR2 LQKENI. V was pared by 2 bases and J by 7 bases, with 8 bases of the junction left unmatched. This CDR3 spans 15 amino acids. The CDR3 sequence is CASSPGVAGDVTQYF. The CDR3 DNA is TGTGCCAGCTCACCAGGGGTAGCGGGAGACGTGACCCAGTACTTC.